This T cell receptor beta chain was retrieved from a study of response to subunit inactivated influenza vaccine. This CDR3 has 16 residues. Germline CDR1 reads SGHRS; CDR2 reads YFSETQ. V was cut by 1 base and J by 4 bases, with 14 bases left in between. Using its own MiXCR run on the RT-PCR reads, TCRdb lists one record per CDR3 protein. Seen here are under 550,000 distinct CDR3 sequences, less than 10% observed once, and the top ten hold around 13%. The sample was PBMCs from blood, taken 23 to 25 months after vaccination. This clonotype originated in a man aged 45 to 75 who received an inactivated influenza vaccine. The chain couples TRBV5-1 to TRBJ2-2; D is undetermined. The CDR3 reads CASSLTSAASTGELFF. In DNA form, the CDR3 reads TGCGCCAGCAGCTTGACGTCCGCCGCGAGCACCGGGGAGCTGTTTTTT.